The clone carrying this T cell receptor beta chain has just a few counts. Its target is not known. Reverse transcribing all isolated RNA meant expressed TCRB transcripts were sequenced. Repertoires were generated with immunoSEQ multiplex PCR, while TCRdb's copy carries only in-frame clones and drops some. The data hold around 110,000 clones, with roughly 17% observed a single time. Donors underwent one heparinised blood draw, around 100 mL on average. This specimen belongs to a study of beta chain features in type 1 diabetes. The CDR3 totals 13 residues. Trimming took 2 bases from V and 3 from J, leaving 7 bases between them. Germline CDR1 and CDR2: SNHLY and FYNNEI. General observations from the study: TCRB CDR3 length was moderately but significantly reduced in all four CD4+ subsets of Type 1 diabetes patients. For patients, the naive, central memory and Treg TCRB repertoires appeared more alike than for healthy donors. Insertions were fewer and deletions more numerous at VDJ junctions in type 1 diabetes patients.

This receptor was identified in a man aged 30-40 years with type 1 diabetes. The sequenced sample consisted of central memory CD4+ T cells from blood. The rearrangement uses TRBV2 and TRBJ2-5; the D is unclear. CDR3 coding DNA: TGTGCCAGCAGTGAACCGGAGAAAGAGACCCAGTACTTC. It specifies CASSEPEKETQYF.